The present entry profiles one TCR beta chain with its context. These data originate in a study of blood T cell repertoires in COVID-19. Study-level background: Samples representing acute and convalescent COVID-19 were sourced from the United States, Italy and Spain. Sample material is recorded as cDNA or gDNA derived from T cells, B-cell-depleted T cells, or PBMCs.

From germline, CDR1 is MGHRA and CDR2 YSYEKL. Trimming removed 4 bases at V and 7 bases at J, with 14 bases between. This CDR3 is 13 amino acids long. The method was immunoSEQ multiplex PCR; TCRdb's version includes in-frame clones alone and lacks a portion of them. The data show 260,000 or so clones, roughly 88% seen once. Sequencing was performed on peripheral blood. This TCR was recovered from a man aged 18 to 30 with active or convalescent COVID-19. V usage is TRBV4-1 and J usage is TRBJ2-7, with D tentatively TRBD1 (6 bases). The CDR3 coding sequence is TGCGCCAGCAGCCTGGGTGGGACACGGGAGCAGTACTTC. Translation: CASSLGGTREQYF.